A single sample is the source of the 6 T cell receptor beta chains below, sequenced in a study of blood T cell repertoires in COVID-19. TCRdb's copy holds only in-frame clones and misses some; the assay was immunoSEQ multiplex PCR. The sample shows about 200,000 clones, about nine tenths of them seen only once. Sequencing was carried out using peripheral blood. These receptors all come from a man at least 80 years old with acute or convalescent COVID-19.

The CDR3 nucleotides read TGTGCCAGTAGTATAGATCGGTGGGACAGGTATAGGAATGAGCAGTTCTTC. Protein product: CASSIDRWDRYRNEQFF. The V call is TRBV19, the J call TRBJ2-1, with TRBD1 matching 8 bases. This CDR3 region has 17 residues. In germline, CDR1 is LNHDA, CDR2 SQIVND (reference sequence). J gave up 7 bases and V 0 bases, and 11 bases lay outside the gene matches.

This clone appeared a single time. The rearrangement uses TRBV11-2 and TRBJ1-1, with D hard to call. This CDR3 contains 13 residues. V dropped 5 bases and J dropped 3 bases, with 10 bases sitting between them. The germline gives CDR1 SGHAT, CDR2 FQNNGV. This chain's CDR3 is CASSLAPHTEAFF. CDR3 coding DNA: TGTGCCAGCAGCCTGGCCCCTCACACTGAAGCTTTCTTT.

DNA for the CDR3: TGTGCCACCAGTGAGGGGGCGGAGCCCCAGCATTTT. This sequence encodes CATSEGAEPQHF. The rearrangement joins TRBV24-1 to TRBJ1-5; D might be TRBD1 (6 bases). The CDR3 length is 12 residues. Germline CDR1 is KGHDR and CDR2 is SFDVKD. Trimming left V 4 bases short and J 8 bases short, with 8 bases between.

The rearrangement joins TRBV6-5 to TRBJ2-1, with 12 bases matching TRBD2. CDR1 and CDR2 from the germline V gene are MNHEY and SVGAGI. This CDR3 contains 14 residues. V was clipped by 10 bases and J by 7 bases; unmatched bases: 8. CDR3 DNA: TGTGCCACTAGACTAGCGGGAGTATCAAATGAGCAGTTCTTC. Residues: CATRLAGVSNEQFF.

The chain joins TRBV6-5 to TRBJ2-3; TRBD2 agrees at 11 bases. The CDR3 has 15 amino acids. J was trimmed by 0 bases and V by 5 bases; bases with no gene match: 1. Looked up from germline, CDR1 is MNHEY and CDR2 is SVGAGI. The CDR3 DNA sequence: TGTGCCAGCAGTCGGACTAGCGGGAGCACAGATACGCAGTATTTT. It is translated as CASSRTSGSTDTQYF.

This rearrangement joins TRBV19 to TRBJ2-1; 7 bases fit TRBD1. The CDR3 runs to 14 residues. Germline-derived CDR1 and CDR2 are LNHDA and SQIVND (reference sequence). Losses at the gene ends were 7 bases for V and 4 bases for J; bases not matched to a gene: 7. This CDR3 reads CASNPDREYNEQFF. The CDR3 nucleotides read TGTGCCAGTAACCCAGACAGGGAGTACAATGAGCAGTTCTTC.